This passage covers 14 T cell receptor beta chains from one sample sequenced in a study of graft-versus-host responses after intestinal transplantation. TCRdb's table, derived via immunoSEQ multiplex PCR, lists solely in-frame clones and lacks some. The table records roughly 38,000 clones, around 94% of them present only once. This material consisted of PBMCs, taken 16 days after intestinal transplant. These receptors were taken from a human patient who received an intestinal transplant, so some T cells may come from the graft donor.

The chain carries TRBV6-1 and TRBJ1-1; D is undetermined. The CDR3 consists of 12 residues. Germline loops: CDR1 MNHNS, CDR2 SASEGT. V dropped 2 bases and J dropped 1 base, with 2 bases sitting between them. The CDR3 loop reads CASSEWNTEAFF. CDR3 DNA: TGTGCCAGCAGTGAATGGAACACTGAAGCTTTCTTT.

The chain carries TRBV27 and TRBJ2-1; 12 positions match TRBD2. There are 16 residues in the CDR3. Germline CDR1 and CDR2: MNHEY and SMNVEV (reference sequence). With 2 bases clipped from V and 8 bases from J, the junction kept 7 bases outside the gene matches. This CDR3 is CASSLTLAGGPDEQFF. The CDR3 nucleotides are TGTGCCAGCAGTTTAACCCTAGCGGGAGGGCCAGATGAGCAGTTCTTC.

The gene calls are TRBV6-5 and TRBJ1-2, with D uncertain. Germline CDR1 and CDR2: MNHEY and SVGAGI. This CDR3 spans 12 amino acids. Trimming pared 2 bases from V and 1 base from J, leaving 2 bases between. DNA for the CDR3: TGTGCCAGCAGTTACAATAACTATGGCTACACCTTC. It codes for CASSYNNYGYTF.

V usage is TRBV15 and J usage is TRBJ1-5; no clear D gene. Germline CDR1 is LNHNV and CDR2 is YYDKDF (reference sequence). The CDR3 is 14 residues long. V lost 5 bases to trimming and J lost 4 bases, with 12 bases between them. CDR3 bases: TGTGCCACCAGCCCGACTACCCAGAATCAGCCCCAGCATTTT. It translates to CATSPTTQNQPQHF.

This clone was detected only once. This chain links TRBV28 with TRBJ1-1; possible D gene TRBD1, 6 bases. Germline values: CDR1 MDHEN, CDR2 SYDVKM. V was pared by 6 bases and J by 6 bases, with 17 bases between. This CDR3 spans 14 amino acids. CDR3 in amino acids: CASRPGHKSPEAFF. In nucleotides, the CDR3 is TGTGCCAGCAGGCCGGGACATAAGTCCCCTGAAGCTTTCTTT.

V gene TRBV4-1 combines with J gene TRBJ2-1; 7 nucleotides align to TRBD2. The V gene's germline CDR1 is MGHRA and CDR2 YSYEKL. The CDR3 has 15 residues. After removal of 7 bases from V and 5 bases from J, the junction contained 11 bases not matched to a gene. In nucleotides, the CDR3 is TGCGCCAGCAACCGGGGGTCTAGCGGAGACAATGAGCAGTTCTTC. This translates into CASNRGSSGDNEQFF.

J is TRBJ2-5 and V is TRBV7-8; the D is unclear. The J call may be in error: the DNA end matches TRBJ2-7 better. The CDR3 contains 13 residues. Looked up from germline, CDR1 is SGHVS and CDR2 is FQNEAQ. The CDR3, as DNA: TGTGCCAGCAGCTTAGGCGAGACCTACGAGCAGTACTTC. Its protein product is CASSLGETYEQYF.

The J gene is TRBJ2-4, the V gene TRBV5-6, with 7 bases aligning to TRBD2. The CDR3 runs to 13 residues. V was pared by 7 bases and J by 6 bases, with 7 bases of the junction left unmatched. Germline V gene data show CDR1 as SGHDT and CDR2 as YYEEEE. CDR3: CASEPPGGNIQYF. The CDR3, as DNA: TGTGCCAGCGAGCCCCCGGGGGGAAACATTCAGTACTTC.

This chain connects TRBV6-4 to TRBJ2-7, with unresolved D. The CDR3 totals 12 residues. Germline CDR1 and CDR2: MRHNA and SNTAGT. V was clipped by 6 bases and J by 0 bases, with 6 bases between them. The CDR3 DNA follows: TGTGCCAGCAGCAGGAGCTCCTACGAGCAGTACTTC. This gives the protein CASSRSSYEQYF.

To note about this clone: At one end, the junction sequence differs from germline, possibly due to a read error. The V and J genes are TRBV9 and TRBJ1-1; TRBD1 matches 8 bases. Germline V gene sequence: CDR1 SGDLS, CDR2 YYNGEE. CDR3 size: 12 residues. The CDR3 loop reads CASSVGSRGRIF. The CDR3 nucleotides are TGTGCCAGCAGCGTAGGTTCCAGGGGGCGTATCTTT. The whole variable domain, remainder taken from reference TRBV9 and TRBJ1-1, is DSGVTQTPKHLITATGQRVTLRCSPRSGDLSVYWYQQSLDQGLQFLIQYYNGEERAKGNILERFSAQQFPDLHSELNLSSLELGDSALYFCASSVGSRGRIFGQGTRLTVV.

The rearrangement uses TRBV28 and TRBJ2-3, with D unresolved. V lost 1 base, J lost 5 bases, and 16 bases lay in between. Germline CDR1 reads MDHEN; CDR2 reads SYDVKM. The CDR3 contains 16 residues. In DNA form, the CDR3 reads TGTGCCAGCAGTTTATTCGCCGGTTATGAGAGAGATACGCAGTATTTT. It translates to CASSLFAGYERDTQYF.

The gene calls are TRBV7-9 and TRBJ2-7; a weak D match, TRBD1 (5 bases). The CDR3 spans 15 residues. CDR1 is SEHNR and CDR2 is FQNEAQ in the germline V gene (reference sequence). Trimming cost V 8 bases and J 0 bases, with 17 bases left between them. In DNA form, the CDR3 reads TGTGCCAGCCTCCAGATGGGGCCTACCTCCTACGAGCAGTACTTC. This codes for CASLQMGPTSYEQYF.

The CDR3 region is CSVERGGTGLNIQYF. In DNA form, the CDR3 reads TGCAGCGTTGAAAGGGGCGGGACAGGACTAAACATTCAGTACTTC. The chain links TRBV29-1 to TRBJ2-4; 8 bases line up with TRBD1. J lost 6 bases, V lost 2 bases, and 9 bases had no gene match. The V gene's germline CDR1 is SQVTM and CDR2 ANQGSEA. This CDR3 has 15 amino acids.

This chain's CDR3 is CASSLGPGLAGGDTGELFF. As DNA, the CDR3 is TGCGCCAGCAGCTTAGGACCGGGACTAGCGGGAGGAGACACCGGGGAGCTGTTTTTT. The chain is built from TRBV5-1 and TRBJ2-2, with 15 bases identical to TRBD2. V dropped 2 bases and J dropped 3; count of bases not matched to a gene: 8. This CDR3 comprises 19 residues. Germline loops: CDR1 SGHRS, CDR2 YFSETQ.